Presented here are 12 T cell receptor beta chains from one specimen sequenced in a study of T-cell memory formation after mild COVID-19. MiXCR, applied by TCRdb to the 5' RACE reads, yields one record per CDR3 protein. This table holds fewer than 200,000 distinct CDR3 sequences, over 10% found once. Sequencing input: PBMCs or a T cell subset sorted from them (not recorded which). The receptors here all came from a man aged 18 to 30 who had mild COVID-19 (a few samples of this study predate the infection). Cell type and time point are not known.

In this sample, this clonotype turned up a few times. The chain has TRBV5-5 and TRBJ1-5; D not resolved. Germline CDR1 reads SGHKS; CDR2 reads YYEKEE (reference sequence). The CDR3 sequence is 16 residues long. V was trimmed by 4 bases and J by 1 base, leaving 15 bases between them. The CDR3 loop reads CASSLRAGESNQPQHF. Written as DNA, the CDR3 is TGTGCCAGCAGCCTCCGCGCTGGGGAGAGCAATCAGCCCCAGCATTTT.

This clonotype has only a few counts. J is TRBJ1-6 and V is TRBV18; 7 bases agree with TRBD1. V was pared by 2 bases and J by 7 bases, with 2 bases of the junction left unmatched. Per the germline V gene, CDR1 is KGHSH and CDR2 is LQKENI. This CDR3 comprises 14 residues. CDR3 bases: TGTGCCAGCTCACCAGGGACAGTGAATTCACCCCTCCACTTT. It codes for CASSPGTVNSPLHF.

The CDR3 DNA is TGCGCCAGCAGCCAAGTTGGGGGCAGGGCCTGGGGGCAGCCCCAGCATTTT. Translating it yields CASSQVGGRAWGQPQHF. The chain carries TRBV4-1 and TRBJ1-5, with D possibly TRBD1 on 6 matching bases. The CDR3 consists of 17 residues. CDR1 MGHRA and CDR2 YSYEKL come from the germline V gene. V was shortened by 1 base and J by 7 bases, with 20 bases between the two germline ends.

This clonotype was counted only a few times. The rearrangement uses TRBV12-3 or TRBV12-4 and TRBJ1-4; 7 positions agree with TRBD1. V lost 8 bases and J lost 8; bases outside the gene matches: 11. This CDR3 region has 14 residues. This chain's CDR3 is CASGPRAGGEKLFF. In DNA, the CDR3 is TGTGCCAGCGGGCCGCGGGCAGGGGGAGAAAAACTGTTTTTT.

The table lists this clonotype with a few counts. The CDR3 sequence: CASRPAGPDEKLFF. The CDR3 DNA is TGTGCCAGCAGGCCTGCGGGACCCGACGAAAAACTGTTTTTT. V usage is TRBV12-3 or TRBV12-4 and J usage is TRBJ1-4; D may be TRBD1 (5 bases). V was pared by 6 bases and J by 8 bases, with 16 bases between. This CDR3 has 14 amino acids.

This clonotype has more than one count but fewer than ten. The chain combines TRBV5-1 with TRBJ2-3; 10 bases fit TRBD2. Per the germline V gene, CDR1 is SGHRS and CDR2 is YFSETQ. The ends lost 7 bases at V and 3 bases at J; junction bases unmatched: 11. CDR3 length: 16 residues. The DNA of the CDR3 is TGCGCCAGCTGTGCCCCTGGACTAGCGGAGACAGATACGCAGTATTTT. The encoded protein is CASCAPGLAETDTQYF.

In its sample, this clonotype was seen many times. This chain connects TRBV7-7 to TRBJ2-3; D possibly matches TRBD1 or TRBD2 (5 bases each). Germline CDR1 SSHAT, CDR2 FNYEAQ (reference sequence). The V end lost 5 bases, the J end lost 1 base, and 13 bases lay between the germline ends. The CDR3 is 15 residues long. CDR3 DNA sequence: TGTGCCAGCAGCAAGGGGAGCAGGGGCACAGATACGCAGTATTTT. It is translated as CASSKGSRGTDTQYF. The full variable domain, with the rest looked up from reference TRBV7-7 and TRBJ2-3, is GAGVSQSPRYKVTKRGQDVTLRCDPISSHATLYWYQQALGQGPEFLTYFNYEAQPDKSGLPSDRFSAERPEGSISTLTIQRTEQRDSAMYRCASSKGSRGTDTQYFGPGTRLTVL.

This clonotype was recorded at least ten times. The chain joins TRBV7-2 to TRBJ2-6; 9 bases match TRBD2. The CDR3 spans 18 residues. Germline loops: CDR1 SGHTA, CDR2 FQGNSA. J gave up 5 bases and V 5 bases, and 13 bases lay outside the gene matches. CDR3 nucleotide sequence: TGTGCCAGCAGCCAATCTAGCGGGGAGGCCTCAAGGGCCAACGTCCTGACTTTC. This translates into CASSQSSGEASRANVLTF.

A few counts support this clonotype. This chain links TRBV3-1 with TRBJ2-3; 7 nucleotides line up with TRBD1. This CDR3 has 15 amino acids. From germline, CDR1 is LGHDT and CDR2 YNNKEL (reference sequence). V lost 3 bases and J lost 2; bases outside the gene matches: 5. CDR3 sequence: CASSQLGGVTDTQYF. The DNA for the CDR3 is TGTGCCAGCAGCCAGTTAGGGGGCGTCACAGATACGCAGTATTTT.

There are many counts of this clonotype. V and J are TRBV12-3 or TRBV12-4 and TRBJ1-2; D gene unclear. V was pared by 3 bases and J by 3 bases, with 5 bases between. The CDR3 is 12 amino acids. The CDR3 spells CASSFSDYGYTF. The CDR3 DNA is TGTGCCAGCAGTTTCTCCGACTATGGCTACACCTTC.

V is TRBV7-9 and J is TRBJ1-2, with D uncertain. Germline V gene sequence: CDR1 SEHNR, CDR2 FQNEAQ (reference sequence). The V end was cut by 1 base, the J end by 3 bases, with 12 bases between. CDR3 length: 15 residues. CDR3 coding DNA: TGTGCCAGCAGCTTAGGGGCAGGATCTGACTATGGCTACACCTTC. Encoded protein: CASSLGAGSDYGYTF.

This clonotype turned up a few times. The rearrangement joins TRBV29-1 to TRBJ2-3; D gene ambiguous. The CDR3 runs 13 residues. V was shortened by 4 bases and J by 0 bases, with 8 bases between the two germline ends. CDR1 and CDR2 from the germline V gene are SQVTM and ANQGSEA. The CDR3 is CSVGHPSTDTQYF. DNA for the CDR3: TGCAGCGTTGGACACCCGAGCACAGATACGCAGTATTTT.